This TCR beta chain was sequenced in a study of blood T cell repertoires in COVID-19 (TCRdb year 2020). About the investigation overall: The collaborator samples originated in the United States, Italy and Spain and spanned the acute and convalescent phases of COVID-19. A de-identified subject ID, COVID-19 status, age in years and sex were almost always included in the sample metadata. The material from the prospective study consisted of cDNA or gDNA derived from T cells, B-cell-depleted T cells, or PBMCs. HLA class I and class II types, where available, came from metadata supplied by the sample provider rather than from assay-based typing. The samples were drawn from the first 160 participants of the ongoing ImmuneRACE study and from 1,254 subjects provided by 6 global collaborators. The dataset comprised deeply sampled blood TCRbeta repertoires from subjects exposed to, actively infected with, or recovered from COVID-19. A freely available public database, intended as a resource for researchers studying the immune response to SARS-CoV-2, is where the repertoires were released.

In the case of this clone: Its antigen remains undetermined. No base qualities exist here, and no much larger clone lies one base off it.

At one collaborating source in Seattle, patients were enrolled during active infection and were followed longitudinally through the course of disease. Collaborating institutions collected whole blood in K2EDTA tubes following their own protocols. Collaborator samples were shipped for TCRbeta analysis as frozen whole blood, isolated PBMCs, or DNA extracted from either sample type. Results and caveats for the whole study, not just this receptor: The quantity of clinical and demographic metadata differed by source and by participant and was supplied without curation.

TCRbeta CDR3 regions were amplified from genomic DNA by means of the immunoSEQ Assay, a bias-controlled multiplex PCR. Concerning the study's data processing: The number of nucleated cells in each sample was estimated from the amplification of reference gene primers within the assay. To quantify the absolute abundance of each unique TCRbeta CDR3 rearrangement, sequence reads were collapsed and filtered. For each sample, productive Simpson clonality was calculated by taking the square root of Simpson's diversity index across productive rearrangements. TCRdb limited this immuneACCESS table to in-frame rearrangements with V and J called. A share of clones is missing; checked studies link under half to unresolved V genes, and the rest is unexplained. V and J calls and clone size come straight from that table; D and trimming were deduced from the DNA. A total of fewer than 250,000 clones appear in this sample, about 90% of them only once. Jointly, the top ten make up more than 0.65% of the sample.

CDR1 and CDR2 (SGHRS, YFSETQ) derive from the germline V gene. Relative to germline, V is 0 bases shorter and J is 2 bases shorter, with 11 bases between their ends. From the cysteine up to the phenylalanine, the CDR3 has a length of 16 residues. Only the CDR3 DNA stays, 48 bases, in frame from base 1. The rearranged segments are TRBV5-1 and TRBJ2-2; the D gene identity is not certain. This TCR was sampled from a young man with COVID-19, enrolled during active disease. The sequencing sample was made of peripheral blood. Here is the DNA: TGCGCCAGCAGCTTGGCGGTGACTTCCAACACCGGGGAGCTGTTTTTT. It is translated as CASSLAVTSNTGELFF.